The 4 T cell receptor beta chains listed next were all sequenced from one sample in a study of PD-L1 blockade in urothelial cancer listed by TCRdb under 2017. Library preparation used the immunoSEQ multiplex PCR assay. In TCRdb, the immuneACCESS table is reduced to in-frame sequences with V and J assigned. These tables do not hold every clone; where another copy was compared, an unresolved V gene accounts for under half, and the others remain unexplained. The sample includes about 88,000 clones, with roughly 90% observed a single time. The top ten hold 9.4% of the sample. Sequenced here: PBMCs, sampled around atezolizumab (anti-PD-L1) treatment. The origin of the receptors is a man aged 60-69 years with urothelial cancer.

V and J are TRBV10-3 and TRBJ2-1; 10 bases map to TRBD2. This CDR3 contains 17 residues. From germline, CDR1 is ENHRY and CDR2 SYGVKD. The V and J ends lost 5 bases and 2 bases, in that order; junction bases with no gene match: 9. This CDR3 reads CAISLVGLAETYNEQFF. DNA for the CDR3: TGTGCCATCAGTCTGGTAGGACTAGCGGAGACCTACAATGAGCAGTTCTTC.

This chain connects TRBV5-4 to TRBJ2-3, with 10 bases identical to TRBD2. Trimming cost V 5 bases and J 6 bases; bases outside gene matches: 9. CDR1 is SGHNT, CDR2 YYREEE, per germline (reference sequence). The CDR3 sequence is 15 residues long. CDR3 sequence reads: CASRGTSAMGDTQYF. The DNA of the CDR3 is TGTGCCAGCAGGGGGACTAGCGCCATGGGGGATACGCAGTATTTT.

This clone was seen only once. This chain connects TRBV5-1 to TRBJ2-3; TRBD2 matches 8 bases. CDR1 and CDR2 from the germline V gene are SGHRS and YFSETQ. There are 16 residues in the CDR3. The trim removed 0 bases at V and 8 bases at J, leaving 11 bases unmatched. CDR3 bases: TGCGCCAGCAGCTTGGCTAGCGGGTTCCCACTCGCTACGCAGTATTTT. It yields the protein CASSLASGFPLATQYF.

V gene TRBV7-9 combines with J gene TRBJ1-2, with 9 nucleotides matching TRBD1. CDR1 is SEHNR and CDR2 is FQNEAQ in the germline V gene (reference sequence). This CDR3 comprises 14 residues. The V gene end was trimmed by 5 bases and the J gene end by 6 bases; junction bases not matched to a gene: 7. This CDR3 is CASSRDTGGHGYTF. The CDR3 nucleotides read TGTGCCAGCAGCCGAGATACAGGGGGCCATGGCTACACCTTC.